Listed here are 28 T cell receptor beta chains from one sample, sequenced in a study of blood T cell repertoires in COVID-19. TCRdb's table, derived via immunoSEQ multiplex PCR, lists solely in-frame clones and lacks some. The repertoire holds 200,000 to 250,000 clones, with 70% to 90% as singletons. Sequenced: PBMCs or T cells enriched from blood (not recorded which). All receptors derive from a woman aged 45-60 years who had recovered from COVID-19.

The V and J genes are TRBV28 and TRBJ1-4; the D gene is possibly TRBD1 (5 bases). V gave up 6 bases and J gave up 11 bases, with 13 bases separating them. Per germline, CDR1 MDHEN and CDR2 SYDVKM. The CDR3 spans 12 residues. Here the CDR3 DNA reads TGTGCCAGCAGGGGGCCCGGAGGGAAACTGTTTTTT. This gives the protein CASRGPGGKLFF.

Notes on this clone: One end of the junction varies from germline; a read error may be responsible. This sequence joins TRBV7-2 and TRBJ1-1; the D gene is possibly TRBD1 (6 bases). Germline V gene lookup returns CDR1 SGHTA and CDR2 FQGNSA. The CDR3 length is 12 residues. The CDR3 sequence: CASSHRDTEAFF. The CDR3 DNA reads TGTGCCAGCAGCCACCGGGACACCGAAGCTTTCTTT. Full variable domain (rest looked up from reference TRBV7-2 and TRBJ1-1): GAGVSQSPSNKVTEKGKDVELRCDPISGHTALYWYRQSLGQGLEFLIYFQGNSAPDKSGLPSDRFSAERTGGSVSTLTIQRTQQEDSAVYLCASSHRDTEAFFGQGTRLTVV.

The rearrangement joins TRBV5-1 to TRBJ1-1; D not certain. Germline V gene data show CDR1 as SGHRS and CDR2 as YFSETQ. Trimming left V 0 bases short and J 0 bases short, with 18 bases between. The CDR3 extends over 18 amino acids. CDR3 region: CASSLGGGYGLLNTEAFF. CDR3 DNA: TGCGCCAGCAGCTTGGGAGGAGGTTATGGGCTGCTGAACACTGAAGCTTTCTTT.

The chain combines TRBV7-2 with TRBJ2-1; D is perhaps TRBD2 (6 bases). V shed 0 bases and J shed 4 bases, with 13 bases lying between them. Per germline, CDR1 SGHTA and CDR2 FQGNSA. The CDR3 is 16 amino acids. The DNA for the CDR3 is TGTGCCAGCAGCTTAGCGGGCGGGATGAAATACAATGAGCAGTTCTTC. As protein: CASSLAGGMKYNEQFF.

This clone was recorded a few times. The chain combines TRBV28 with TRBJ1-2, with 10 bases lining up with TRBD1. Germline trimming cut 11 bases from V and 0 bases from J; bases unmatched to any gene: 3. CDR1 MDHEN and CDR2 SYDVKM come from the germline V gene. This CDR3 is 13 amino acids long. CDR3 DNA: TGTGCCTCGGGACAGGGGACTAACTATGGCTACACCTTC. Protein sequence: CASGQGTNYGYTF.

The genes are TRBV19 and TRBJ2-1, with 7 positions matching TRBD1. V was pared by 3 bases and J by 7 bases, with 6 bases of the junction left unmatched. This CDR3 region has 14 residues. The germline V gene has CDR1 LNHDA and CDR2 SQIVND (reference sequence). This CDR3 is CASSMAQGVNEQFF. For the CDR3, the DNA is TGTGCCAGTAGTATGGCCCAGGGGGTGAATGAGCAGTTCTTC. The full variable domain, completed using reference TRBV19 and TRBJ2-1, is DGGITQSPKYLFRKEGQNVTLSCEQNLNHDAMYWYRQDPGQGLRLIYYSQIVNDFQKGDIAEGYSVSREKKESFPLTVTSAQKNPTAFYLCASSMAQGVNEQFFGPGTRLTVL.

The rearrangement links TRBV19 to TRBJ2-7; D is possibly TRBD2 (5 bases). With 4 bases removed from V and 4 bases from J, the gap between germline ends came to 11 bases. This CDR3 has 13 amino acids. Germline CDR1 reads LNHDA; CDR2 reads SQIVND (reference sequence). The CDR3 region is CASSKGLRYEQYF. Written as DNA, the CDR3 is TGTGCCAGTAGTAAAGGACTCCGATACGAGCAGTACTTC.

V usage is TRBV7-9 and J usage is TRBJ1-1; D is possibly TRBD1 (6 bases). CDR3 length: 12 residues. Germline V CDR1 and CDR2: SEHNR, FQNEAQ (reference sequence). The V end lost 5 bases, the J end lost 5 bases, and 9 bases lay between the germline ends. CDR3 residues: CASSETGTEAFF. CDR3 bases: TGTGCCAGCAGCGAGACAGGAACTGAAGCTTTCTTT.

This clone came up a few times. The chain carries TRBV7-3 and TRBJ2-2; TRBD2 might be the D (6 bases). The CDR3 extends over 17 amino acids. Trimming shortened V by 3 bases and J by 1 base, and 15 bases separated the two germline ends. CDR1 SGHTA and CDR2 FQGTGA come from the germline V gene. CDR3 region: CASSFPASEGNTGELFF. The CDR3 DNA is TGTGCCAGCAGCTTCCCGGCTAGCGAAGGGAACACCGGGGAGCTGTTTTTT.

The chain links TRBV5-3 to TRBJ2-1, with a possible D match to TRBD2 (5 bases). TRBV5-3 is known as an ORF, though its function is uncertain. V was trimmed by 5 bases and J by 3 bases, leaving 15 bases between them. The CDR3 length is 15 residues. The CDR3 loop is CARRGDSELYNEQFF. The DNA for the CDR3 is TGTGCCAGAAGGGGAGACTCTGAGCTCTACAATGAGCAGTTCTTC.

This chain joins TRBV11-2 and TRBJ2-1; a weak D match, TRBD2 (6 bases). Trimming cost V 3 bases and J 3 bases, with 9 bases left between them. CDR3 length: 14 residues. CDR1 and CDR2 (germline): SGHAT, FQNNGV. Here the CDR3 reads CASSLDYNYNEQFF. For the CDR3, the DNA is TGTGCCAGCAGCTTGGACTACAACTACAATGAGCAGTTCTTC.

V gene TRBV18 combines with J gene TRBJ1-2; D is unclear. Germline-derived CDR1 and CDR2 are KGHSH and LQKENI. This CDR3 is 14 amino acids long. Trimming took 2 bases from V and 0 from J, leaving 7 bases between them. The CDR3 protein is CASSPSVANYGYTF. The CDR3 DNA reads as TGTGCCAGCTCACCATCGGTCGCTAACTATGGCTACACCTTC.

The chain couples TRBV3-1 (or the pseudogene TRBV3-2) to TRBJ1-4, with a possible D match to TRBD1 (5 bases). V was shortened by 5 bases and J by 8 bases, with 21 bases between the two germline ends. This CDR3 region has 16 residues. Germline V CDR1 and CDR2: LGHDT, YNNKEL (reference sequence). The CDR3 nucleotides are TGTGCCAGCAGCTCAATCCGAAGGACGGGGGGGGAAAAACTGTTTTTT. It encodes CASSSIRRTGGEKLFF.

This chain uses TRBV9 with TRBJ1-1, with D tentatively TRBD1 (6 bases). V lost 6 bases, J lost 11 bases, and 26 bases lay in between. CDR1 and CDR2 (germline): SGDLS, YYNGEE. This CDR3 has 15 residues. The CDR3 reads CASTPDPGRDKSAFF. The CDR3 nucleotides are TGTGCCAGCACCCCCGACCCTGGCCGGGACAAATCTGCTTTCTTT.

The chain carries TRBV28 and TRBJ1-5, with D unclear. The germline gives CDR1 MDHEN, CDR2 SYDVKM. CDR3 length equals 15 residues. The ends were cut back, 0 bases at V and 0 bases at J, with 6 bases in the middle. The CDR3 here is CASSLWSYSNQPQHF. The CDR3 nucleotides are TGTGCCAGCAGTTTATGGAGCTATAGCAATCAGCCCCAGCATTTT.

The chain couples TRBV6-5 to TRBJ2-5, with 10 bases matching TRBD2. From germline, CDR1 is MNHEY and CDR2 SVGAGI. Unmatched junction bases numbered 8, after V lost 5 bases and J lost 5 bases. CDR3 length: 15 amino acids. In DNA form, the CDR3 reads TGTGCCAGCAGTAGCGGGAGGGCCGGAATGGAGACCCAGTACTTC. Its translation is CASSSGRAGMETQYF.

The J gene is TRBJ2-1, the V gene TRBV30, with D uncertain. Germline-derived CDR1 and CDR2 are GTSNPN and SVGIG (reference sequence). The CDR3 has 11 residues. V lost 4 bases and J 7 bases, leaving 8 bases between the germline ends. The CDR3: CAWTTGNEQFF. The DNA for the CDR3 is TGTGCCTGGACCACGGGTAATGAGCAGTTCTTC.

The chain joins TRBV25-1 to TRBJ1-1; possibly TRBD1 for D (5 bases). Trimming pared 10 bases from V and 5 bases from J, leaving 20 bases between. In germline, CDR1 is MGHDK, CDR2 SYGVNS. The CDR3 is 14 amino acids. CDR3 region: CATTAWGGGTEAFF. In DNA form, the CDR3 reads TGTGCCACCACAGCCTGGGGGGGTGGGACTGAAGCTTTCTTT.

The chain couples TRBV18 to TRBJ1-3, with 9 bases that match TRBD1. CDR3 length: 14 residues. Trimming cost V 3 bases and J 4 bases; bases outside gene matches: 1. Germline CDR1 and CDR2: KGHSH and LQKENI. The CDR3 sequence is CASSPGTGGNTIYF. The CDR3 coding sequence is TGTGCCAGCTCACCCGGGACAGGGGGAAACACCATATATTTT.

The chain uses TRBV29-1 and TRBJ2-7; 7 bases line up with TRBD1. The ends lost 6 bases at V and 0 bases at J; junction bases unmatched: 5. The CDR3 runs 13 residues. Germline CDR1 is SQVTM and CDR2 is ANQGSEA. CDR3 protein: CSVRQGASYEQYF. CDR3 sequence (DNA): TGCAGCGTCCGACAGGGCGCCTCCTACGAGCAGTACTTC.

This clone was observed a few times. The chain uses TRBV19 and TRBJ1-2; D might be TRBD1 (5 bases). The CDR3 runs to 15 residues. V lost 9 bases, J lost 0 bases, and 17 bases lay in between. The germline V gene has CDR1 LNHDA and CDR2 SQIVND (reference sequence). The CDR3 bases are TGTGCCAGCCATGGGGTGCAGGGAACTAACTATGGCTACACCTTC. This codes for CASHGVQGTNYGYTF.

This clone came up once. The chain couples TRBV15 to TRBJ2-7; 8 bases map to TRBD2. The CDR3 consists of 15 residues. V dropped 1 base and J dropped 0; count of bases not matched to a gene: 2. Germline CDR1 LNHNV, CDR2 YYDKDF (reference sequence). The CDR3 DNA sequence: TGTGCCACCAGCAGAGGAGGACTAGCCTCCTACGAGCAGTACTTC. Its protein product is CATSRGGLASYEQYF. Based on the CDR3 plus reference TRBV15 and TRBJ2-7, the full variable domain is DAMVIQNPRYQVTQFGKPVTLSCSQTLNHNVMYWYQQKSSQAPKLLFHYYDKDFNNEADTPDNFQSRRPNTSFCFLDIRSPGLGDTAMYLCATSRGGLASYEQYFGPGTRLTVT.

The rearrangement joins TRBV6-5 to TRBJ1-5, with D possibly TRBD1 on 5 matching bases. Trimming took 6 bases from V and 6 from J, leaving 15 bases between them. In germline, CDR1 is MNHEY, CDR2 SVGAGI. The CDR3 loop spans 14 amino acids. The CDR3 reads CASRTTMGGQPQHF. CDR3 DNA: TGTGCCAGCAGAACTACAATGGGGGGTCAGCCCCAGCATTTT.

V is TRBV5-4 and J is TRBJ1-2, with D possibly matching TRBD1 (5 bases). Trimming shortened V by 0 bases and J by 6 bases, and 9 bases separated the two germline ends. Germline values: CDR1 SGHNT, CDR2 YYREEE (reference sequence). The CDR3 covers 13 residues. The CDR3 protein is CASSLAAGNGYTF. In DNA, the CDR3 is TGTGCCAGCAGCTTGGCTGCAGGGAATGGCTACACCTTC.

The V gene is TRBV5-5, the J gene TRBJ2-5, with D tentatively TRBD1 (6 bases). The CDR3 runs to 13 residues. With 5 bases removed from V and 5 bases from J, the gap between germline ends came to 13 bases. Germline CDR1 and CDR2: SGHKS and YYEKEE (reference sequence). The CDR3 DNA reads as TGTGCCAGCAGTTGGGCAGGGGAGGAGACCCAGTACTTC. Encoded protein: CASSWAGEETQYF.

The chain uses TRBV3-1 (or the pseudogene TRBV3-2) and TRBJ1-5; D gene unclear. The V end was cut by 3 bases, the J end by 6 bases, with 6 bases between. This CDR3 spans 12 amino acids. Germline V CDR1 and CDR2: LGHDT, YNNKEL (reference sequence). The CDR3, as DNA: TGTGCCAGCAGCCAGGACTCTCAGCCCCAGCATTTT. Residues: CASSQDSQPQHF.

V usage is TRBV2 and J usage is TRBJ1-5, with 9 bases that match TRBD1. Germline V lookup: CDR1 SNHLY, CDR2 FYNNEI. This CDR3 comprises 13 residues. Germline trimming cut 9 bases from V and 6 bases from J; bases unmatched to any gene: 6. This chain's CDR3 is CASIQGAGQPQHF. Here the CDR3 DNA reads TGTGCCAGTATACAGGGGGCTGGTCAGCCCCAGCATTTT.

V usage is TRBV4-2 and J usage is TRBJ2-7; TRBD2 matches 8 bases. Germline-derived CDR1 and CDR2 are LGHNA and YNFKEQ. This CDR3 is built from 16 residues. The junction had 10 bases not matched to a gene; V was cut back by 1 base and J by 5 bases. The CDR3 DNA is TGTGCCAGCAGCCAAGGTCGCGCGGGGGGCTTGGACGAGCAGTACTTC. Translated, it gives CASSQGRAGGLDEQYF.